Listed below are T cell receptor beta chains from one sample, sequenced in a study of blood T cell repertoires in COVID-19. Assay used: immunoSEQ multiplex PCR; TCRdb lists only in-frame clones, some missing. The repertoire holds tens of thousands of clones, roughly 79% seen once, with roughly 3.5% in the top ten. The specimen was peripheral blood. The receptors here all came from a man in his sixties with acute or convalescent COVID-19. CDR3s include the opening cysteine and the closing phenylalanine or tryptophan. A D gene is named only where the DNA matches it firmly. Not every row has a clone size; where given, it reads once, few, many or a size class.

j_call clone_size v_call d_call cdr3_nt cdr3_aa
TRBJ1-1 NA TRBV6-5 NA TGTGCCAGCAGTTATTCCCCACAGGGAAACACTGAAGCTTTCTTT CASSYSPQGNTEAFF
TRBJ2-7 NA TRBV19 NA TGTGCCAGTAGTCCGGAGGGGGGACTACAGTACTTC CASSPEGGLQYF
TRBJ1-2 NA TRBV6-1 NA TGTGCCAGCAGTGAAGTGATCCCGCCAGGGATTTATGGCTACACCTTC CASSEVIPPGIYGYTF
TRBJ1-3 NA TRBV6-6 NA TGTGCCAGCAGTACAGGGCAGACTGGAAACACCATATATTTT CASSTGQTGNTIYF
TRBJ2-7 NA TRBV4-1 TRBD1 TGCGCCAGCAGCCAAGATCATCGGGACAGGGGCTCGCTCGAGCAGTACTTC CASSQDHRDRGSLEQYF
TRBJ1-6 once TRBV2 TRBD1 TGTGCCAGTGTTTCGGGACAGAGTTATTCACCCCTCCACTTT CASVSGQSYSPLHF
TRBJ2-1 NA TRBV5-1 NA TGCGCCAGCAGCGTATCGACAGGCCGCTCCTACAATGAGCAGTTCTTC CASSVSTGRSYNEQFF
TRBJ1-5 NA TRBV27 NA TGTGCCAGCAGATCAGGGTACAGCAATCAGCCCCAGCATTTT CASRSGYSNQPQHF
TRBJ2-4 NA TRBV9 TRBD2 TGTGCCAGCAGCGCGAGAGCGGGGGCCGCCCCCATTCAGTACTTC CASSARAGAAPIQYF
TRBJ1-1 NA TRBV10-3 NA TGTGCCATCAGTGACGTCAGTAACACTGAAGCTTTCTTT CAISDVSNTEAFF
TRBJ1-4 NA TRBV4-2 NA TGTGCCAGCGGCCCCCGCGGGGTTAATGAAAAACTGTTTTTT CASGPRGVNEKLFF
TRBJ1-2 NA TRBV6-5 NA TGTGCCAGCAGTTACGGCAGCTATGGCTACACCTTC CASSYGSYGYTF
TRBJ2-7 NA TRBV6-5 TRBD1 TGTGGGGCGGGACAGGGTTCCGAGCAGTACTTC CGAGQGSEQYF
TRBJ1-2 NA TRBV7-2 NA TGTGCCAGCAGCCCCGTCTCTAACTATGGCTACACCTTC CASSPVSNYGYTF
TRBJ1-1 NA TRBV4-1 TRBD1 TGCGCCAGCAGCCGACCGGGACAGGGTGTACCCCAAAGCGGTTTCTTT CASSRPGQGVPQSGFF
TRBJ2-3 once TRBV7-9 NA TGTGCCAGCACCTGGATCCCTCAGGGCGGGGCGAGGGACACAGATACGCAGTATTTT CASTWIPQGGARDTDTQYF
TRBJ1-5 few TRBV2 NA TGTGCCACTAGACGGTCCGAAGGGGTTAATCAGCCCCAGCATTTT CATRRSEGVNQPQHF
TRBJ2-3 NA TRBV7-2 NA TGTGCCAGCAGCTTACAGGCTTCAGATACGCAGTATTTT CASSLQASDTQYF
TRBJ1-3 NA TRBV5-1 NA TGCGCCAGCAGCTTGGGGATGGCAGGCTTTGCTGGAAACACCATATATTTT CASSLGMAGFAGNTIYF
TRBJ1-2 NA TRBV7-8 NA TGTGCCAGCAGCTTAGCCGGGACTTGGGGTTTTGGCTACACCTTC CASSLAGTWGFGYTF
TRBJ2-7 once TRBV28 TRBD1 TGTGCCAGCAGTACCCCAGGGGGCTCCTACGAGCAGTACTTC CASSTPGGSYEQYF
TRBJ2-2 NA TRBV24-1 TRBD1 TGTGCCACCAGTGATCGGGGACAGGGAAAGTGGAAGCTGTTTTTT CATSDRGQGKWKLFF
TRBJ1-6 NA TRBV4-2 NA TGTGCCAGCAGCCAAGATGAAAGGGGCGGTTCACCCCTCCACTTT CASSQDERGGSPLHF
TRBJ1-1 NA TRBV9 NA TGTGCCAGCAGCGACATTGAGGGGGGGGCTTTCTTT CASSDIEGGAFF
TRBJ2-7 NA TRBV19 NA TGTGCCAGTAGTATAGGAATGGGACACTTGGGCGGCTACGAGCAGTACTTC CASSIGMGHLGGYEQYF
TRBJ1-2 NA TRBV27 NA TGTGCCAGCAGTTTCGATAGAAACTATGGCTACACCTTC CASSFDRNYGYTF
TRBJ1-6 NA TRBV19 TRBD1 TGTGCCAGTAGTAAGCGACAGGGGTACGATTCACCCCTCCACTTT CASSKRQGYDSPLHF
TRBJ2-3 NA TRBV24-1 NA TGTGCCACCAGTGCCCGGCGGGGTAGCACAGATACGCAGTATTTT CATSARRGSTDTQYF
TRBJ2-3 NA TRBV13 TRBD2 TGTGCCAGCAGCTCCCGGCGGGCGGGGGGTAGCACAGATACGCAGTATTTT CASSSRRAGGSTDTQYF
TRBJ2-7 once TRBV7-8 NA TGTGCCAGCACCCCATCAGGGAGGTCGGGGGAGCAGTACTTC CASTPSGRSGEQYF
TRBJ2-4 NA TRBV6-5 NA TGTGCCAGCAGCCTACTGAGGGTAGCCAAAAACATTCAGTACTTC CASSLLRVAKNIQYF
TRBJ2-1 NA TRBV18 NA TGTGCCAGCTCCCAACGAGGCGACGGTTCCTACAATGAGCAGTTCTTC CASSQRGDGSYNEQFF
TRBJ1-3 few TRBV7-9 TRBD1 TGTGCCAGCAGCTCTGGACAGGGGGCGGATGGAAACACCATATATTTT CASSSGQGADGNTIYF
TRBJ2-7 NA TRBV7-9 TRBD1 TGTGCCAGCAGCTCACAGGGGGCACGGTACGAGCAGTACTTC CASSSQGARYEQYF
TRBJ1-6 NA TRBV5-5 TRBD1 TGTGCCAGCAGCCCCGTTCCCGGGACAGGGAAATCACCCCTCCACTTT CASSPVPGTGKSPLHF
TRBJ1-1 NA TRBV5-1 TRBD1 TGCGCCAGCACACAAACAGGGGTGAACACTGAAGCTTTCTTT CASTQTGVNTEAFF
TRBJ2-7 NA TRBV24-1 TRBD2 TGTGCCACCAGTGACAATAGCGGGGTACCCTACGAGCAGTACTTC CATSDNSGVPYEQYF
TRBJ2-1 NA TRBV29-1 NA TGCAGCGTTAAAAAGGGGAATGAGCAGTTCTTC CSVKKGNEQFF
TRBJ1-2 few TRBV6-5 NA TGTGCCTCCCAGCGGGGAGGGTGGGGCTCTGGCTACACCTTC CASQRGGWGSGYTF
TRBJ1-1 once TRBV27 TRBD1 TGTGCCAGCAGTCCCCGGGACAGGGGCAACACTGAAGCTTTCTTT CASSPRDRGNTEAFF